The source of this T cell receptor (beta chain) is a study of T cells in women clearing cervical HPV infection. In regard to this clone: With the read ending 3 residues before the CDR3 end, the germline J gene is used to fill in that end.

Repertoires were generated with immunoSEQ multiplex PCR, while TCRdb's copy carries only in-frame clones and drops some. The sample spans around 19,000 clones; the ten largest clones claim about 15%. Germline V gene lookup returns CDR1 PRHDT and CDR2 FYEKMQ (reference sequence). The CDR3 has 18 residues. Trimming left V 4 bases short and J 1 base short, with 23 bases between. V usage is TRBV13 and J usage is TRBJ2-7; TRBD1 is a possible D gene (6 bases). The source is a woman between 18 and 75 years old with a cervical HPV16 infection that either progressed to CIN3+ or cleared (not recorded which). The sequencing sample was made of blood buffy coat. CDR3 DNA (partial): TGTGCCAGCAGCTCCAGGCCACTAAGGGACATCGCGTCCTACGAG. Translated: CASSSRPLRDIASYE. The full CDR3 sequence reads CASSSRPLRDIASYEQYF.